Presented here are 29 T cell receptor beta chains from one specimen sequenced in a study of blood T cells in healthy people across ages. The second PCR ran roughly 7 to 12 cycles with a sample-barcoded 5' primer and J-beta primers. TCRdb analysed the 5' RACE reads with MiXCR anew, one entry per CDR3 protein. The sample records approximately 600,000 distinct CDR3 sequences, 58% being singletons. Sequenced sample: blood. These receptors were collected from a man in his sixties in good health.

CDR3 bases: TGTGCCAGCAGTTTCCGGGACATCTCGGGAAAACTGTTTTTT. Amino acids: CASSFRDISGKLFF. The chain links TRBV28 to TRBJ1-4; D is perhaps TRBD1 (6 bases). Germline assignment: CDR1 MDHEN and CDR2 SYDVKM. CDR3 size: 14 residues. The V gene lost 3 bases and the J gene lost 10 bases, with 15 bases spanning the gap.

The genes are TRBV3-1 and TRBJ2-2; D is unresolved. The germline V gene has CDR1 LGHDT and CDR2 YNNKEL (reference sequence). CDR3 length: 12 amino acids. Trimming removed 1 base at V and 8 bases at J, with 5 bases between. The CDR3 sequence: CASSQVLGELFF. CDR3 in DNA: TGTGCCAGCAGCCAAGTCTTAGGGGAGCTGTTTTTT.

This clonotype has more than one count but fewer than ten. The chain employs TRBV6-5 and TRBJ1-4, with D possibly TRBD1 on 6 matching bases. Trimming removed 6 bases at V and 3 bases at J, with 8 bases between. The CDR3 runs 13 residues. CDR1 and CDR2 (germline): MNHEY, SVGAGI. CDR3 region: CASRRGANEKLFF. The CDR3 DNA follows: TGTGCCAGCAGGAGGGGGGCTAATGAAAAACTGTTTTTT.

This clonotype came up a few times. The rearrangement uses TRBV3-1 and TRBJ2-5, with 11 bases aligning to TRBD2. The CDR3 loop spans 16 amino acids. Trimming cost V 3 bases and J 4 bases; bases outside gene matches: 7. Germline CDR1 reads LGHDT; CDR2 reads YNNKEL (reference sequence). CDR3 DNA sequence: TGTGCCAGCAGCCATGCTAGCGGGGGGACCGGAGAGACCCAGTACTTC. Translated, it gives CASSHASGGTGETQYF.

The chain combines TRBV7-2 with TRBJ1-6, with TRBD1 identical over 7 bases. Trimming cost V 5 bases and J 7 bases; bases outside gene matches: 8. Germline V gives CDR1 SGHTA, CDR2 FQGNSA. This CDR3 is built from 15 residues. Written as DNA, the CDR3 is TGTGCCAGCAGCCCTCAGGGGGACAACAATTCACCCCTCCACTTT. Amino acid sequence: CASSPQGDNNSPLHF.

V and J are TRBV2 and TRBJ2-5; the match to TRBD1 covers 8 bases. The V gene end was trimmed by 4 bases and the J gene end by 3 bases; junction bases not matched to a gene: 7. CDR1 and CDR2 from the germline V gene are SNHLY and FYNNEI. The CDR3 consists of 15 residues. Here the CDR3 DNA reads TGTGCCAGCAGTGCCGGACCAGGGGGCGAAGAGACCCAGTACTTC. Its translation is CASSAGPGGEETQYF. The full variable domain, completed using reference TRBV2 and TRBJ2-5, is EPEVTQTPSHQVTQMGQEVILRCVPISNHLYFYWYRQILGQKVEFLVSFYNNEISEKSEIFDDQFSVERPDGSNFTLKIRSTKLEDSAMYFCASSAGPGGEETQYFGPGTRLLVL.

This sequence joins TRBV4-1 and TRBJ2-7; D gene uncertain. Trimming pared 1 base from V and 2 bases from J, leaving 15 bases between. In germline, CDR1 is MGHRA, CDR2 YSYEKL. The length of the CDR3 is 16 residues. CDR3 protein: CASSQVSRLATYEQYF. In DNA form, the CDR3 reads TGCGCCAGCAGCCAAGTTTCACGCCTGGCCACCTACGAGCAGTACTTC.

The CDR3 nucleotides are TGTGCCAGCAGTGAAGACAGCCCCACAGATACGCAGTATTTT. Translation gives CASSEDSPTDTQYF. The chain joins TRBV6-1 to TRBJ2-3, with D unresolved. The CDR3 is made up of 14 amino acids. V lost 1 base, J lost 2 bases, and 7 bases lay in between. Looked up from germline, CDR1 is MNHNS and CDR2 is SASEGT.

The rearrangement joins TRBV5-1 to TRBJ2-2, with D perhaps matching TRBD1 or TRBD2 (6 bases each). This CDR3 has 14 amino acids. The V end lost 4 bases, the J end lost 7 bases, and 14 bases lay between the germline ends. Per the germline V gene, CDR1 is SGHRS and CDR2 is YFSETQ. The CDR3 here is CASSLGGRVGELFF. Here the CDR3 DNA reads TGCGCCAGCAGCCTAGGGGGGCGCGTCGGGGAGCTGTTTTTT. Supplemented by reference TRBV5-1 and TRBJ2-2, the full variable domain reads KAGVTQTPRYLIKTRGQQVTLSCSPISGHRSVSWYQQTPGQGLQFLFEYFSETQRNKGNFPGRFSGRQFSNSRSEMNVSTLELGDSALYLCASSLGGRVGELFFGEGSRLTVL.

The chain joins TRBV5-1 to TRBJ2-1; possibly TRBD1 for D (6 bases). This CDR3 region has 18 residues. In germline, CDR1 is SGHRS, CDR2 YFSETQ. V was cut by 1 base and J by 1 base, with 18 bases left in between. CDR3 bases: TGCGCCAGCAGCTTGCAGGGGTGGCAGAGTATTTCCTACAATGAGCAGTTCTTC. It encodes CASSLQGWQSISYNEQFF.

Turning to this clonotype: At one boundary the junction diverges from the germline segment, which might be a read error. V and J are TRBV10-3 and TRBJ2-1; D is perhaps TRBD1 (5 bases). CDR1 and CDR2 (germline): ENHRY, SYGVKD. The CDR3 contains 13 residues. The CDR3 DNA reads as TGCGCCATGCACAGGATCTCCTACAATGAGCAGTTCTTC. Protein sequence: CAMHRISYNEQFF.

This rearrangement joins TRBV20-1 to TRBJ1-2, with no clear D. The V and J ends lost 3 bases and 2 bases respectively, with 19 bases between them. Germline V gene sequence: CDR1 DFQATT, CDR2 SNEGSKA (reference sequence). The CDR3 runs to 16 residues. As DNA, the CDR3 is TGCAGTGCTAGTCCCTCGGGTGGTACGTGGAACTATGGCTACACCTTC. The encoded protein is CSASPSGGTWNYGYTF.

This clonotype occurred a few times. The chain is built from TRBV15 and TRBJ2-7; D is unclear. From germline, CDR1 is LNHNV and CDR2 YYDKDF (reference sequence). With 5 bases removed from V and 3 bases from J, the gap between germline ends came to 5 bases. There are 11 residues in the CDR3. The CDR3 DNA reads TGTGCCACCAGCCGTCACTACGAGCAGTACTTC. Its translation: CATSRHYEQYF.

On this clonotype itself: Possible read error: a much larger clone is one base away. The chain couples TRBV28 to TRBJ1-5, with D hard to call. The CDR3 runs 12 residues. V lost 11 bases, J lost 4 bases, and 12 bases lay in between. Germline loops: CDR1 MDHEN, CDR2 SYDVKM. In DNA, the CDR3 is TGTGCCGGCCGGTGGGGTAATCAGCCCCAGCATTTT. This codes for CAGRWGNQPQHF.

A few counts support this clonotype. CDR3 sequence: CSARAEAHDGYTF. CDR3 nucleotide sequence: TGCAGTGCTAGAGCCGAAGCTCACGATGGCTACACCTTC. The J gene is TRBJ1-2, the V gene TRBV20-1; D is unresolved. The CDR3 has 13 residues. Germline V CDR1 and CDR2: DFQATT, SNEGSKA (reference sequence). With 1 base removed from V and 6 bases from J, the gap between germline ends came to 12 bases.

This clonotype has just a few counts. This chain joins TRBV20-1 and TRBJ2-1; a weak D match, TRBD2 (6 bases). The CDR3 is 12 residues long. Per germline, CDR1 DFQATT and CDR2 SNEGSKA (reference sequence). Deletions cut 5 bases from V and 5 bases from J, with 10 bases between. CDR3: CSAGGLDNEQFF. The DNA for the CDR3 is TGCAGTGCTGGGGGACTGGACAATGAGCAGTTCTTC.

V usage is TRBV29-1 and J usage is TRBJ2-5; D gene unclear. In germline, CDR1 is SQVTM, CDR2 ANQGSEA. Trimming removed 1 base at V and 3 bases at J, with 12 bases between. The CDR3 covers 14 residues. The chain's CDR3 is CSVEGRLQKETQYF. The CDR3 DNA follows: TGCAGCGTTGAAGGGAGACTGCAGAAAGAGACCCAGTACTTC.

This sequence joins TRBV3-1 and TRBJ2-7; D uncertain. CDR1 and CDR2 (germline): LGHDT, YNNKEL (reference sequence). This CDR3 is built from 11 residues. Trimming left V 0 bases short and J 6 bases short, with 3 bases between. CDR3 in DNA: TGTGCCAGCAGCCAAGAAGCCGAGCAGTACTTC. It yields the protein CASSQEAEQYF.

The chain employs TRBV20-1 and TRBJ2-7, with TRBD2 matching over 9 bases. CDR3 length: 13 amino acids. V trimming: 6 bases; J trimming: 2 bases; junction bases outside the gene matches: 5. The V gene's germline CDR1 is DFQATT and CDR2 SNEGSKA (reference sequence). CDR3 sequence (DNA): TGCAGTGCCCAGACTAGCGGCACCTACGAGCAGTACTTC. It specifies CSAQTSGTYEQYF.

As regards this clonotype: A read error may explain this, as a much larger clone is one base away. This rearrangement joins TRBV5-1 to TRBJ2-1; D unresolved. This CDR3 is 11 amino acids long. Germline V gives CDR1 SGHRS, CDR2 YFSETQ. The DNA of the CDR3 is TGCGCCAACAGCCCACACAATGAGCAGTTCTTC. This translates into CANSPHNEQFF.

Details on this clonotype: One end of the junction varies from germline; a read error may be responsible. The chain uses TRBV6-2 or TRBV6-3 and TRBJ1-2; 9 bases line up with TRBD1. CDR1 MNHEY and CDR2 SVGEGT come from the germline V gene. This CDR3 is 14 amino acids long. The CDR3 bases are TGTGCCGGCAGTTACCGGGACAGGGCCTATGGCTACACCTTC. It specifies CAGSYRDRAYGYTF.

This clonotype was seen just once. The chain is built from TRBV14 and TRBJ1-2; D call uncertain. Germline V gene data show CDR1 as SGHDN and CDR2 as FVKESK. The CDR3 runs to 16 residues. Trimming cost V 0 bases and J 2 bases, with 13 bases left between them. The CDR3: CASSQDLRVGNYGYTF. CDR3 sequence (DNA): TGTGCCAGCAGCCAAGATCTGCGGGTCGGGAACTATGGCTACACCTTC.

This clonotype has a handful of counts. J is TRBJ2-5 and V is TRBV7-9; D not certain. Between the trimmed V and J ends, which lost 6 bases and 5 bases, there was a span of 10 bases. Per germline, CDR1 SEHNR and CDR2 FQNEAQ (reference sequence). The length of the CDR3 is 12 residues. CDR3 nucleotides: TGTGCCAGCAGTCCCGCCGGGGAGACCCAGTACTTC. This translates into CASSPAGETQYF. The full variable domain, completed using reference TRBV7-9 and TRBJ2-5, is DTGVSQNPRHKITKRGQNVTFRCDPISEHNRLYWYRQTLGQGPEFLTYFQNEAQLEKSRLLSDRFSAERPKGSFSTLEIQRTEQGDSAMYLCASSPAGETQYFGPGTRLLVL.

This clonotype was recorded once. V usage is TRBV5-5 and J usage is TRBJ1-2; D is unresolved. Germline V gene lookup returns CDR1 SGHKS and CDR2 YYEKEE (reference sequence). The V and J ends lost 5 bases and 4 bases respectively, with 15 bases between them. This CDR3 has 14 residues. CDR3 nucleotides: TGTGCCAGCAGATATAATTATGGGGTCTATGGCTACACCTTC. Protein: CASRYNYGVYGYTF.

This clonotype was counted once. The CDR3 DNA follows: TGCGCCAGCAGCTTGCCAGCGGGAGGGCCGCATGAGCAGTTCTTC. The encoded protein is CASSLPAGGPHEQFF. The gene calls are TRBV5-1 and TRBJ2-1, with 10 bases that match TRBD2. V lost 1 base, J lost 8 bases, and 6 bases stayed unmatched. The germline gives CDR1 SGHRS, CDR2 YFSETQ. CDR3 length equals 15 residues.

The rearrangement links TRBV4-1 to TRBJ2-4; D gene uncertain. Trimming removed 4 bases from V and 0 bases from J, with 13 bases in between. This CDR3 has 16 amino acids. The germline V gene encodes CDR1 MGHRA and CDR2 YSYEKL. The CDR3 nucleotides are TGCGCCAGCAGCCCCTCCGTCGCCAGAGCCAAAAACATTCAGTACTTC. This sequence encodes CASSPSVARAKNIQYF.

The V gene is TRBV10-3, the J gene TRBJ2-1; D is unresolved. The DNA end lines up better with TRBJ2-7; the J call may be wrong. The CDR3 totals 17 residues. The germline gives CDR1 ENHRY, CDR2 SYGVKD. CDR3: CAISESAGGSSYNEQYF. Here the CDR3 DNA reads TGTGCCATCAGTGAGTCGGCCGGCGGCAGCTCCTACAATGAGCAGTACTTC.

In nucleotides, the CDR3 is TGTGCCAGCAGCGTTGGGACTAGAGGGATTTACGAGCAGTACTTC. Its translation is CASSVGTRGIYEQYF. The chain carries TRBV9 and TRBJ2-7, with 8 bases matching TRBD2. With V trimmed by 2 bases and J by 4 bases, 8 bases remained unmatched. The CDR3 runs to 15 residues. CDR1 is SGDLS, CDR2 YYNGEE, per germline.

V usage is TRBV11-2 and J usage is TRBJ2-7; D could derive from TRBD1 or TRBD2 (5 bases each). The J call is doubtful: the DNA matches TRBJ2-5 better. The germline V gene has CDR1 SGHAT and CDR2 FQNNGV. This CDR3 comprises 16 residues. CDR3 sequence reads: CASSARSGPKGETQYF. The CDR3 DNA reads TGTGCCAGCAGCGCGCGATCGGGACCGAAGGGAGAGACCCAGTACTTC.